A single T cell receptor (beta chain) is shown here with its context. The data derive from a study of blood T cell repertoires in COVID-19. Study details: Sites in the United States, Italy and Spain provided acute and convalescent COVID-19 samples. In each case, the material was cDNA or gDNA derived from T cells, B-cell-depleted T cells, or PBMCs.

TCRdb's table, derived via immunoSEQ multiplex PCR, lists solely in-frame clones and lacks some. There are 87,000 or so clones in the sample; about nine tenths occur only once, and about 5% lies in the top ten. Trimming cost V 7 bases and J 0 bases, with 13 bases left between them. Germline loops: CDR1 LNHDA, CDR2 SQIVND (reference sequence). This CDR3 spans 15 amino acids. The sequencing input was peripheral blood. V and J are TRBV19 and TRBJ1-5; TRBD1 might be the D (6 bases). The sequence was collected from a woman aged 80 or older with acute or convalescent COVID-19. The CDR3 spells CASTRTDYSNQPQHF. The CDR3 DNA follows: TGTGCCAGTACCCGGACAGATTATAGCAATCAGCCCCAGCATTTT.